These T cell receptor beta chains were read from a single sample in a study of T cells in Graves' hyperthyroidism and ophthalmopathy. One entry per CDR3 protein results from TCRdb running MiXCR on the multiplex PCR reads. The sample records a few hundred thousand distinct CDR3 sequences, about 18% being singletons. The sample comprised blood. Every receptor here comes from a woman aged 18-29 years with Graves' hyperthyroidism. Both conserved end residues are part of each CDR3. The D gene is left open where the match is weak. The size of a clone is reported for some rows only, either as once, few or many, or as a class for expanded clones.

D,size,V,J,CDR3,DNA
-,many,TRBV2,TRBJ1-2,CASSENSAQYYGYTF,TGTGCCAGCAGTGAAAACTCGGCCCAATACTATGGCTACACCTTC
-,many,TRBV27,TRBJ2-7,CASRDGPYEQYF,TGTGCCAGCCGGGACGGACCCTACGAGCAGTACTTC
-,many,TRBV5-6,TRBJ1-1,CASSTTGPGRTEAFF,TGTGCCAGCAGCACAACGGGACCGGGCAGAACTGAAGCTTTCTTT
-,-,TRBV6-1,TRBJ1-2,CASSQFGLSEGYTF,TGTGCCAGCAGTCAATTCGGGTTGAGTGAGGGCTACACCTTC
-,many,TRBV11-2,TRBJ2-2,CASSLDHFTGELFF,TGTGCCAGCAGCTTAGATCATTTCACCGGGGAGCTGTTTTTT
-,many,TRBV20-1,TRBJ2-7,CSAKRSGVYNEQYF,TGCAGTGCTAAGCGTTCTGGAGTCTACAACGAGCAGTACTTC
-,few,TRBV30,TRBJ1-6,CAWSNNSPLHF,TGTGCCTGGAGTAATAATTCACCCCTCCACTTT
-,-,TRBV12-5,TRBJ2-5,CASGLQGETQYF,TGTGCTAGTGGTTTGCAGGGGGAGACCCAGTACTTC
TRBD1,many,TRBV28,TRBJ1-1,CASADRADTEAFF,TGTGCCAGCGCCGACAGGGCGGACACTGAAGCTTTCTTT
-,few,TRBV3-1,TRBJ2-2,CASSQVGGSGSTGELFF,TGTGCCAGCAGCCAAGTGGGTGGCAGCGGAAGCACCGGGGAGCTGTTTTTT
TRBD2,few,TRBV3-1,TRBJ2-7,CASSLTGLAVSYEQYF,TGTGCCAGCAGCCTGACGGGACTAGCGGTCTCCTACGAGCAGTACTTC
-,many,TRBV20-1,TRBJ2-7,CSASAEVALTYEQYF,TGCAGTGCTAGCGCGGAGGTAGCCCTGACCTACGAGCAGTACTTC
-,many,TRBV24-1,TRBJ2-7,CATSDPQGGQYF,TGTGCCACCAGTGACCCTCAGGGCGGGCAGTACTTC
TRBD1,many,TRBV20-1,TRBJ1-1,CSARGRGQGGFVPEAFF,TGCAGTGCTAGAGGTCGAGGACAGGGTGGTTTCGTGCCTGAAGCTTTCTTT
-,many,TRBV6-1,TRBJ1-1,CATLGWRGHTEAFF,TGTGCCACCCTAGGCTGGAGGGGCCACACTGAAGCTTTCTTT
TRBD1,many,TRBV6-5,TRBJ2-7,CASSYGGTGPSYEQYF,TGTGCCAGCAGTTACGGAGGGACAGGTCCTTCCTACGAGCAGTACTTC
-,many,TRBV15,TRBJ1-1,CATEARNTEAFF,TGTGCCACCGAGGCACGGAACACTGAAGCTTTCTTT
-,many,TRBV18,TRBJ1-2,CASSPENSISTF,TGTGCCAGCTCACCAGAAAACTCTATCTCTACCTTC
-,many,TRBV5-1,TRBJ2-7,CASSLGLIYEQYF,TGCGCCAGCAGCTTGGGACTTATCTACGAGCAGTACTTC
TRBD1,many,TRBV4-2,TRBJ1-1,CASSQAGQGLNTEAFF,TGTGCCAGCAGCCAAGCGGGACAGGGGTTGAACACTGAAGCTTTCTTT
-,many,TRBV6-4,TRBJ2-7,CASSTTSLGTSSYEQYF,TGTGCCAGCAGTACTACCAGCCTCGGGACAAGCTCCTACGAGCAGTACTTC
TRBD1,many,TRBV5-5,TRBJ1-5,CASSRDRGRNQPQHF,TGTGCCAGCAGCCGGGACAGGGGGCGGAATCAGCCCCAGCATTTT
TRBD1,many,TRBV27,TRBJ1-2,CASSSDSGGSGYGYTF,TGTGCCAGCAGTTCCGACTCAGGGGGCAGCGGGTATGGCTACACCTTC
-,many,TRBV12-3/TRBV12-4,TRBJ2-7,CASSLGVMEYF,TGTGCCAGCAGTTTGGGGGTCATGGAGTACTTC
TRBD1,many,TRBV6-1,TRBJ1-6,CASTETGTGASPLHF,TGTGCCAGCACGGAGACCGGGACAGGGGCGTCACCCCTCCACTTT
-,many,TRBV9,TRBJ1-2,CASSEMPKGVYGYTF,TGTGCCAGCAGCGAGATGCCGAAGGGAGTCTATGGCTACACCTTC
-,-,TRBV5-1,TRBJ2-2,CASSFTGFRELFF,TGCGCCAGCAGCTTTACAGGGTTCCGGGAGCTGTTTTTT
-,many,TRBV5-1,TRBJ1-2,CASSLATMTSRGGYTF,TGCGCCAGCAGCTTGGCCACCATGACCTCCCGGGGCGGCTACACCTTC
TRBD1,few,TRBV6-1,TRBJ1-5,CASSVRQGDQPQHF,TGTGCCAGCAGTGTCCGACAGGGGGATCAGCCCCAGCATTTT
TRBD1,many,TRBV28,TRBJ1-5,CASSLGQVVSQPQHF,TGTGCCAGCAGTTTAGGACAGGTTGTGAGTCAGCCCCAGCATTTT
-,many,TRBV12-3/TRBV12-4,TRBJ1-2,CASSDTGRYGYTF,TGTGCCAGCTCCGACACAGGGCGCTATGGCTACACCTTC
-,many,TRBV6-1,TRBJ1-1,CATLPTVNTEAFF,TGTGCCACCTTGCCCACAGTGAACACTGAAGCTTTCTTT
-,many,TRBV29-1,TRBJ1-1,CSAPGASNTEAFF,TGCAGCGCCCCGGGCGCATCGAACACTGAAGCTTTCTTT
-,-,TRBV6-5,TRBJ2-7,CASSYSTYSYEQYF,TGTGCCAGCAGTTACTCAACATACTCCTACGAGCAGTACTTC
TRBD1,many,TRBV28,TRBJ1-5,CASSAGQAPNGDQPQHF,TGTGCCAGCAGTGCGGGACAGGCTCCCAACGGGGATCAGCCCCAGCATTTT
-,-,TRBV6-5,TRBJ2-4,CASSYSFTGIKYF,TGTGCCAGCAGTTACTCATTCACCGGCATTAAGTACTTC
-,many,TRBV6-1,TRBJ2-5,CASSVGRQETQYF,TGTGCCAGCAGTGTCGGACGTCAAGAGACCCAGTACTTC
-,-,TRBV7-6,TRBJ2-7,CASSQRVGGVYEQYF,TGTGCCAGCAGTCAAAGGGTGGGGGGCGTTTACGAGCAGTACTTC
-,many,TRBV12-3/TRBV12-4,TRBJ1-2,CASSPLGWKNYGYTF,TGTGCCAGCAGTCCCCTCGGGTGGAAGAACTATGGCTACACCTTC
TRBD1,many,TRBV6-5,TRBJ1-1,CASSYFTPGQGEAFF,TGTGCCAGCAGTTACTTCACCCCGGGACAGGGTGAAGCTTTCTTT
TRBD1,-,TRBV27,TRBJ1-2,CASRQRQGTNYGHTF,TGTGCCAGCAGACAGAGACAGGGCACCAACTATGGCCACACCTTC
-,many,TRBV11-2,TRBJ1-3,CASSLNSGRYSGNTIYF,TGTGCCAGCAGCTTAAATTCGGGGCGATACTCTGGAAACACCATATATTTT
-,many,TRBV19,TRBJ1-2,CASSKGRLIYGYTF,TGTGCCAGTAGTAAGGGGCGATTGATCTATGGCTACACCTTC
TRBD2,many,TRBV11-2,TRBJ2-5,CASSSRFGTSGRQETQYF,TGTGCCAGCAGCTCCCGGTTCGGTACTAGCGGACGTCAAGAGACCCAGTACTTC
TRBD2,many,TRBV12-3/TRBV12-4,TRBJ2-2,CASSSQRGGTGELFF,TGTGCCAGCAGTTCACAGCGGGGGGGCACCGGGGAGCTGTTTTTT
-,many,TRBV6-1,TRBJ1-2,CASSEGGSSYGYTF,TGTGCCAGCAGTGAAGGGGGCTCGTCCTATGGCTACACCTTC
-,many,TRBV27,TRBJ1-2,CASSASRVGGYTF,TGTGCCAGCAGCGCCTCCAGGGTTGGTGGCTACACCTTC
-,many,TRBV6-1,TRBJ2-5,CASRAGAIQETQYF,TGTGCCAGCAGGGCAGGGGCCATCCAAGAGACCCAGTACTTC
TRBD2,-,TRBV2,TRBJ2-5,CASSEGLAVTETQYF,TGTGCCAGCAGTGAGGGACTAGCTGTTACAGAGACCCAGTACTTC
-,many,TRBV5-1,TRBJ1-1,CASSLVPGNTEAFF,TGCGCCAGCAGCTTGGTACCGGGTAACACTGAAGCTTTCTTT
-,many,TRBV30,TRBJ1-2,CAWSVGSSYGYTF,TGTGCCTGGAGTGTTGGCAGTTCCTATGGCTACACCTTC